The 12 T cell receptor beta chains below all came from one sample that was sequenced in a study of T cell repertoires in cytomegalovirus infection. TCRdb independently ran MiXCR on the reads; one entry per CDR3 protein. The table includes under 200,000 distinct CDR3 sequences, over 15% detected once. The sequencing sample was made of CD8+ T cells from PBMCs. Every receptor here comes from a human donor in good health (CMV status not recorded). Some clones in this sample may be carry-over from other donors' samples.

The chain employs TRBV7-2 and TRBJ1-6; D is ambiguous. The germline CDR1 and CDR2 sequences are SGHTA and FQGNSA. Trimming took 0 bases from V and 3 from J, leaving 9 bases between them. CDR3 length: 16 amino acids. The CDR3 DNA reads as TGTGCCAGCAGCTTAGCGGGCGCTTACTATAATTCACCCCTCCACTTT. As protein: CASSLAGAYYNSPLHF.

J is TRBJ2-3 and V is TRBV7-2; D call uncertain. This CDR3 is 15 amino acids long. V dropped 3 bases and J dropped 0 bases, with 10 bases sitting between them. Per the germline V gene, CDR1 is SGHTA and CDR2 is FQGNSA. CDR3 region: CASSFVFPSTDTQYF. CDR3 bases: TGTGCCAGCAGCTTTGTATTTCCTAGCACAGATACGCAGTATTTT.

This clonotype was observed a few times. This sequence joins TRBV7-9 and TRBJ2-7; tentatively, D is TRBD1 or TRBD2 (5 bases each). The V and J ends lost 0 bases and 6 bases respectively, with 15 bases between them. Per germline, CDR1 SEHNR and CDR2 FQNEAQ (reference sequence). The CDR3 is 15 residues long. CDR3 sequence (DNA): TGTGCCAGCAGCTTAGCGGGGACCGCCTTCATCGAGCAGTACTTC. Translated: CASSLAGTAFIEQYF.

This clonotype was seen a single time. The CDR3 DNA reads TGTGCCAGCAGCCCCGCCAGTAGCGGGAGGGCCGAGATGTCCTACAATGAGCAGTTCTTC. Translation: CASSPASSGRAEMSYNEQFF. The chain uses TRBV7-4 and TRBJ2-1; TRBD2 agrees at 11 bases. V lost 5 bases to trimming and J lost 1 base; unmatched junction nucleotides: 16. The CDR3 is made up of 20 amino acids. Germline CDR1 is SGHVT and CDR2 is SQSDAQ.

This clonotype was counted between two and nine times. The V gene is TRBV7-9, the J gene TRBJ2-3; TRBD1 agrees at 7 bases. The germline gives CDR1 SEHNR, CDR2 FQNEAQ (reference sequence). CDR3 length: 11 amino acids. The junction had 3 bases not matched to a gene; V was cut back by 10 bases and J by 5 bases. The CDR3 spells CATGTEDTQYF. CDR3 coding DNA: TGTGCCACCGGGACAGAAGATACGCAGTATTTT.

At least ten counts were recorded for this clonotype. The V gene is TRBV6-2 or TRBV6-3, the J gene TRBJ2-1; D perhaps matches TRBD2 (7 bases). The ends were cut back, 7 bases at V and 0 bases at J, with 19 bases in the middle. Germline V gene sequence: CDR1 MNHEY, CDR2 SVGEGT. The CDR3 length is 17 residues. The CDR3 nucleotides read TGTGCCAGCAAAAAGGGGGGGACTCACAGCTCCTACAATGAGCAGTTCTTC. Encoded protein: CASKKGGTHSSYNEQFF.

V gene TRBV5-6 combines with J gene TRBJ2-7, with D possibly being TRBD2 (6 bases). V lost 3 bases and J lost 5, with 15 bases in between. The CDR3 length is 14 residues. CDR1 and CDR2 (germline): SGHDT, YYEEEE. The CDR3 region is CASSYPVRGNEQYF. The DNA of the CDR3 is TGTGCCAGCAGCTACCCGGTCCGGGGGAACGAGCAGTACTTC.

The V call is TRBV20-1, the J call TRBJ2-1; D is unresolved. The CDR3 extends over 14 amino acids. Germline V gene sequence: CDR1 DFQATT, CDR2 SNEGSKA (reference sequence). The germline V and J ends were trimmed by 3 bases and 4 bases, with 13 bases remaining between them. CDR3 nucleotide sequence: TGCAGTGCTAGTTGGGCACTTGGGTACAATGAGCAGTTCTTC. This encodes CSASWALGYNEQFF.

This clonotype showed up just a few times. Because the CDR3 is missing its conserved closing phenylalanine or tryptophan, this is likely a read error. No DNA is shown, since the ends of the CDR3 on it are uncertain; the CDR3 is the one TCRdb lists. The chain links TRBV6-6 to TRBJ2-1; TRBD1, the D gene given by the table, was not confirmed from the DNA. CDR1 and CDR2 (germline): MNHNY, SVGAGI (reference sequence). Inclusive of both ends, the CDR3 amounts to 12 amino acids. CDR3 in amino acids: CASSPRADRGLL.

The gene calls are TRBV2 and TRBJ2-1; no firm D call. Trimming left V 4 bases short and J 6 bases short, with 16 bases between. The germline gives CDR1 SNHLY, CDR2 FYNNEI. This CDR3 is built from 15 residues. The CDR3 is CASSGVGPPLNEQFF. The CDR3, as DNA: TGTGCCAGCAGTGGGGTCGGGCCGCCCCTCAATGAGCAGTTCTTC.

The chain employs TRBV6-2 or TRBV6-3 and TRBJ2-1, with 10 bases matching TRBD2. With V trimmed by 4 bases and J by 5 bases, 5 bases remained unmatched. CDR1 is MNHEY, CDR2 SVGEGT, per germline. CDR3 length: 15 amino acids. CDR3 in DNA: TGTGCCAGCAGTTGGGCGACTAGCGGGCACAATGAGCAGTTCTTC. This gives the protein CASSWATSGHNEQFF.

V usage is TRBV12-3 or TRBV12-4 and J usage is TRBJ2-5; 8 bases are shared with TRBD2. This CDR3 has 14 residues. The V gene end was trimmed by 3 bases and the J gene end by 5 bases; junction bases not matched to a gene: 5. DNA for the CDR3: TGTGCCAGCAGTTTTGCGGGAGGTCGGGAGACCCAGTACTTC. It yields the protein CASSFAGGRETQYF.